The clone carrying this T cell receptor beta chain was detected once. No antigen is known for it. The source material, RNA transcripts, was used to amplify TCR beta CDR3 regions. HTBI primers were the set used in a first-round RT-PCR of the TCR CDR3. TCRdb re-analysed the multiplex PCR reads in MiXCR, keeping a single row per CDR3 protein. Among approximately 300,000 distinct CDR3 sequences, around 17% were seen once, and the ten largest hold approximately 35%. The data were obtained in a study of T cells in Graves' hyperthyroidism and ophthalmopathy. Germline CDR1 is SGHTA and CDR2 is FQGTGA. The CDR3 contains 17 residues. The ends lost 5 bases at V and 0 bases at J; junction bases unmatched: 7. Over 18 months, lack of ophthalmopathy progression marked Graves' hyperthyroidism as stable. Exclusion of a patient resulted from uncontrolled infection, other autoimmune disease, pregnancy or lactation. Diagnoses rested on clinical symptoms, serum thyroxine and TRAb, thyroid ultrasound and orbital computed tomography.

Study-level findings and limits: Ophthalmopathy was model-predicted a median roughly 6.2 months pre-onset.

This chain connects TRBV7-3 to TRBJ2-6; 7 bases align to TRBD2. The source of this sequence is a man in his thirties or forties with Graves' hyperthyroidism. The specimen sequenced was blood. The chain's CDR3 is CASSLLASGSGANVLTF. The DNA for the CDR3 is TGTGCCAGCAGCCTCCTGGCTAGCGGCTCTGGGGCCAACGTCCTGACTTTC.